Sequencing of this TCR beta chain was carried out in a study of blood T cells in healthy people across ages. A second PCR, run for about 6 to 12 cycles, used a sample-barcoded 5' primer plus a J-beta primer mix. TCRdb recomputed calls from the 5' RACE reads with MiXCR, one row per CDR3 protein. The profile covers more than 650,000 distinct CDR3 sequences, with about 48% appearing a single time and about two fifths taken by the ten largest. This clonotype was counted between two and nine times. What was sequenced was blood. The receptor's source is an elderly man in good health.

CDR3: CSAGNGEAFF. Here the CDR3 DNA reads TGCAGCGCTGGGAACGGTGAAGCTTTCTTT. The rearrangement uses TRBV29-1 and TRBJ1-1; D gene uncertain. Deletions cut 7 bases from V and 7 bases from J, with 10 bases between. This CDR3 is built from 10 residues. CDR1 SQVTM and CDR2 ANQGSEA come from the germline V gene.